This T cell receptor (beta chain) was observed in a study of cytomegalovirus exposure and HLA in healthy donors. Findings and limits, study-wide: Immune exposure was documented only through CMV serostatus. Some 16,000 TCR beta sequences were associated with HLA alleles at 0.05 false discovery rate in a later analysis.

Use of 60 Vbeta and 13 Jbeta primers characterized the PCR. Sequencing was performed with immunoSEQ multiplex PCR; in TCRdb, only in-frame clones are kept and a portion is missing. The repertoire holds 150,000 to 200,000 clones, with approximately 76% as singletons. V lost 5 bases and J 5 bases, leaving 7 bases between the germline ends. Germline V gene data show CDR1 as MNHEY and CDR2 as SMNVEV (reference sequence). The CDR3 length is 13 residues. Turning to this clone: The target antigen is unknown.

The V gene is TRBV27, the J gene TRBJ1-6; no firm D call. The sequencing input was PBMCs. The sequence was obtained from a female donor in good health and CMV-seronegative. This CDR3 is CASSPRDNSPLHF. The DNA for the CDR3 is TGTGCCAGCAGTCCTAGAGATAATTCACCCCTCCACTTT.